The 21 T cell receptor beta chains listed next were all sequenced from one sample in a study of OX40 agonist ivuxolimab in advanced cancers. Measured with immunoSEQ multiplex PCR; TCRdb has only the in-frame clones, and not every one. The sample shows some 43,000 clones, over 75% of them seen only once. The input for sequencing was CD4+ or CD8+ T cells sorted from blood, taken in a trial of the OX40 agonist ivuxolimab. The source is an adult with an advanced solid tumor such as melanoma, head and neck, liver or kidney cancer.

J is TRBJ1-5 and V is TRBV19; tentative D call: TRBD1 (5 bases). V lost 6 bases to trimming and J lost 6 bases, with 21 bases between them. Germline-derived CDR1 and CDR2 are LNHDA and SQIVND (reference sequence). The CDR3 sequence is 16 residues long. CDR3 sequence: CASRSHGTSLAQPQHF. For the CDR3, the DNA is TGTGCCAGTAGGTCCCACGGGACGAGTTTAGCTCAGCCCCAGCATTTT. The variable domain in full, completed from reference TRBV19 and TRBJ1-5, reads DGGITQSPKYLFRKEGQNVTLSCEQNLNHDAMYWYRQDPGQGLRLIYYSQIVNDFQKGDIAEGYSVSREKKESFPLTVTSAQKNPTAFYLCASRSHGTSLAQPQHFGDGTRLSIL.

The chain recombines TRBV6-1 with TRBJ1-5; D is perhaps TRBD1 (6 bases). Germline CDR1 reads MNHNS; CDR2 reads SASEGT. Trimming removed 2 bases at V and 2 bases at J, with 13 bases between. CDR3 length: 16 residues. The CDR3 nucleotides are TGTGCCAGCAGTGAACATAGAAACAGGGGCAATCAGCCCCAGCATTTT. Its protein is CASSEHRNRGNQPQHF.

DNA for the CDR3: TGCGCCAGCAGCAAACGACAGGGAGACACTGAAGCTTTCTTT. As protein: CASSKRQGDTEAFF. V gene TRBV4-1 combines with J gene TRBJ1-1, with 7 bases identical to TRBD1. This CDR3 comprises 14 residues. Trimming cost V 5 bases and J 3 bases; bases outside gene matches: 6. The germline V gene encodes CDR1 MGHRA and CDR2 YSYEKL.

This chain links TRBV11-1 with TRBJ2-1; perhaps TRBD1 as D (6 bases). The CDR3 totals 13 residues. Germline CDR1 and CDR2: SGHAT and FQDESV (reference sequence). With 5 bases removed from V and 5 bases from J, the gap between germline ends came to 10 bases. The CDR3, as DNA: TGTGCCAGCAGCCAAAACAGGGACAATGAGCAGTTCTTC. It specifies CASSQNRDNEQFF.

This clone appeared a single time. CDR3 loop: CASSPGLLPYEQYF. The CDR3 region has the DNA TGTGCCAGCTCCCCAGGGCTACTCCCCTACGAGCAGTACTTC. The chain is built from TRBV5-8 and TRBJ2-5; the D gene is possibly TRBD1 (5 bases). The tail of the sequence fits TRBJ2-7 better, so the J call may be wrong. Germline CDR1 and CDR2: SGHTS and YDEGEE. This CDR3 comprises 14 residues.

The chain uses TRBV7-9 and TRBJ2-5; 10 nucleotides line up with TRBD2. Germline CDR1 SEHNR, CDR2 FQNEAQ (reference sequence). J gave up 5 bases and V 2 bases, and 5 bases lay outside the gene matches. The CDR3 loop spans 15 amino acids. CDR3 protein: CASSLQRGGLETQYF. The CDR3 coding sequence is TGTGCCAGCAGCTTACAGCGGGGGGGCCTGGAGACCCAGTACTTC.

The chain has TRBV9 and TRBJ2-2; maybe TRBD2 (6 bases). Between the trimmed V and J ends, which lost 5 bases and 1 base, there was a span of 9 bases. Germline CDR1 SGDLS, CDR2 YYNGEE. The CDR3 has 14 amino acids. CDR3 in DNA: TGTGCCAGCAGGCTAGCGAGGAACACCGGGGAGCTGTTTTTT. Its translation: CASRLARNTGELFF.

The rearrangement joins TRBV4-1 to TRBJ2-1; 11 bases fit TRBD2. V was pared by 1 base and J by 2 bases, with 1 base of the junction left unmatched. Looked up from germline, CDR1 is MGHRA and CDR2 is YSYEKL. This CDR3 has 16 amino acids. The CDR3 loop reads CASSQGSGRAYNEQFF. The CDR3 nucleotides are TGCGCCAGCAGCCAAGGTAGCGGGAGGGCCTACAATGAGCAGTTCTTC.

The chain combines TRBV5-5 with TRBJ2-2, with D tentatively TRBD2 (5 bases). The V end lost 4 bases, the J end lost 9 bases, and 10 bases lay between the germline ends. Looked up from germline, CDR1 is SGHKS and CDR2 is YYEKEE (reference sequence). The CDR3 is made up of 12 amino acids. CDR3 sequence reads: CASSASSRELFF. Here the CDR3 DNA reads TGTGCCAGCAGCGCTAGCTCTAGGGAGCTGTTTTTT.

The chain links TRBV18 to TRBJ2-5; D is undetermined. Germline V CDR1 and CDR2: KGHSH, LQKENI. V lost 3 bases to trimming and J lost 5 bases, with 13 bases between them. The CDR3 is 14 amino acids. In DNA form, the CDR3 reads TGTGCCAGCTCACCGCTCCGCACTGGTGAGACCCAGTACTTC. Its translation is CASSPLRTGETQYF.

This chain joins TRBV28 and TRBJ2-5; 7 positions match TRBD1. Germline loops: CDR1 MDHEN, CDR2 SYDVKM. Unmatched junction bases numbered 5, after V lost 10 bases and J lost 0 bases. The CDR3 loop spans 13 amino acids. The CDR3 bases are TGTGCCATTACGGGGACAGACCAAGAGACCCAGTACTTC. This gives the protein CAITGTDQETQYF.

The CDR3 DNA is TGTGCCAGCAGCCACGCACGCGCGAACACTGAAGCTTTCTTT. Amino acid sequence: CASSHARANTEAFF. The rearrangement links TRBV16 to TRBJ1-1; no clear D gene. This CDR3 has 14 residues. V was shortened by 3 bases and J by 1 base, with 9 bases between the two germline ends. The germline gives CDR1 KGHSY, CDR2 FQNENV.

The gene calls are TRBV5-4 and TRBJ2-5, with 10 bases fitting TRBD2. CDR3 length: 16 amino acids. The junction had 8 bases not matched to a gene; V was cut back by 0 bases and J by 6 bases. Per the germline V gene, CDR1 is SGHNT and CDR2 is YYREEE (reference sequence). This CDR3 is CASSLVLAGDLKTQYF. The DNA of the CDR3 is TGTGCCAGCAGCTTGGTTCTAGCGGGGGATCTTAAGACCCAGTACTTC.

The chain employs TRBV5-1 and TRBJ2-5; D unresolved. Germline V gene sequence: CDR1 SGHRS, CDR2 YFSETQ. CDR3 length equals 15 residues. With 0 bases removed from V and 0 bases from J, the gap between germline ends came to 9 bases. As DNA, the CDR3 is TGCGCCAGCAGCTTGGCGCTTTATAACCAAGAGACCCAGTACTTC. It translates to CASSLALYNQETQYF.

The chain carries TRBV5-1 and TRBJ2-5, with 9 bases identical to TRBD1. V trimming: 4 bases; J trimming: 4 bases; junction bases outside the gene matches: 5. The CDR3 is 14 amino acids. CDR1 SGHRS and CDR2 YFSETQ come from the germline V gene. The CDR3 protein is CASSTGTGRETQYF. The CDR3 nucleotides read TGCGCCAGCAGCACCGGGACAGGGAGAGAGACCCAGTACTTC. The variable domain in full, with the rest retrieved from reference TRBV5-1 and TRBJ2-5, is KAGVTQTPRYLIKTRGQQVTLSCSPISGHRSVSWYQQTPGQGLQFLFEYFSETQRNKGNFPGRFSGRQFSNSRSEMNVSTLELGDSALYLCASSTGTGRETQYFGPGTRLLVL.

This chain links TRBV7-2 with TRBJ2-5; D not certain. With 5 bases removed from V and 5 bases from J, the gap between germline ends came to 18 bases. CDR1 is SGHTA and CDR2 is FQGNSA in the germline V gene. CDR3 length equals 15 residues. Here the CDR3 DNA reads TGTGCCAGCAGCCAAGACTTCCTCCTGGGGGAGACCCAGTACTTC. It is translated as CASSQDFLLGETQYF.

The V call is TRBV28, the J call TRBJ2-5, with TRBD1 matching 7 bases. This CDR3 comprises 14 residues. Germline CDR1 and CDR2: MDHEN and SYDVKM. V lost 3 bases, J lost 5 bases, and 6 bases stayed unmatched. The CDR3 loop reads CASSLPTGVETQYF. CDR3 bases: TGTGCCAGCAGTTTGCCAACAGGGGTGGAGACCCAGTACTTC.

The rearrangement joins TRBV5-1 to TRBJ2-7; D is perhaps TRBD1 (6 bases). The CDR3 covers 12 residues. Trimming left V 6 bases short and J 7 bases short, with 14 bases between. Germline CDR1 SGHRS, CDR2 YFSETQ. CDR3 in DNA: TGCGCCAGCACCTCCCAGGGGAGAGAGCAGTACTTC. Translated, it gives CASTSQGREQYF.

This chain joins TRBV7-2 and TRBJ2-1; 9 bases fit TRBD2. The CDR3 runs to 17 residues. V was pared by 5 bases and J by 7 bases, with 15 bases of the junction left unmatched. CDR1 is SGHTA and CDR2 is FQGNSA in the germline V gene. DNA for the CDR3: TGTGCCAGCAGCCTACATAGCGGGGGCCATAAGGGGAATGAGCAGTTCTTC. Protein sequence: CASSLHSGGHKGNEQFF.

V usage is TRBV6-1 and J usage is TRBJ2-1; 9 nucleotides line up with TRBD2. The CDR3 is made up of 15 amino acids. Germline V gives CDR1 MNHNS, CDR2 SASEGT. V shed 1 base and J 8 bases; nucleotides not matched to a gene: 6. In nucleotides, the CDR3 is TGTGCCAGCAGTGAAGGACTAGCGGCCTTCTATGAGCAGTTCTTC. Amino acids: CASSEGLAAFYEQFF.

The chain couples TRBV7-9 to TRBJ2-2, with TRBD1 identical over 12 bases. With 3 bases clipped from V and 1 base from J, the junction kept 9 bases outside the gene matches. This CDR3 region has 19 residues. Germline CDR1 SEHNR, CDR2 FQNEAQ (reference sequence). As DNA, the CDR3 is TGTGCCAGCAGCTTCTGGGACAGGGGGCGGTTTGGGAACACCGGGGAGCTGTTTTTT. This codes for CASSFWDRGRFGNTGELFF.